Below, 7 T cell receptor beta chains from the same sample are listed, as sequenced in a study of blood T cell repertoires in COVID-19. The assay was immunoSEQ multiplex PCR, and TCRdb's table has in-frame clones only and misses some. The data contain some 40,000 clones, about 80% of them singletons. Sequenced input: peripheral blood. These receptors originate from a man between 65 and 85 years old with acute or convalescent COVID-19.

The chain uses TRBV4-3 and TRBJ1-5, with 7 bases aligning to TRBD1. Germline V gives CDR1 LGHNA, CDR2 YSLEER. The J segment lost 3 bases and the V segment lost 4 bases, leaving 6 bases of the junction unmatched. There are 15 residues in the CDR3. CDR3 loop: CASSLTGQVNQPQHF. The CDR3 DNA follows: TGCGCCAGCAGCCTCACCGGACAGGTCAATCAGCCCCAGCATTTT.

The chain carries TRBV29-1 and TRBJ2-3; 8 nucleotides line up with TRBD1. Germline V gives CDR1 SQVTM, CDR2 ANQGSEA. The V gene end was trimmed by 2 bases and the J gene end by 5 bases; junction bases not matched to a gene: 3. This CDR3 has 13 residues. This CDR3 reads CSVEQGAGDTQYF. The CDR3 DNA reads as TGCAGCGTTGAACAGGGGGCTGGAGATACGCAGTATTTT.

This chain joins TRBV7-9 and TRBJ2-1; 8 bases line up with TRBD2. V lost 3 bases, J lost 5 bases, and 0 bases stayed unmatched. CDR3 length: 13 amino acids. Per the germline V gene, CDR1 is SEHNR and CDR2 is FQNEAQ (reference sequence). CDR3 coding DNA: TGTGCCAGCAGCTTGACTAGCGACAATGAGCAGTTCTTC. Amino acids: CASSLTSDNEQFF.

V gene TRBV19 combines with J gene TRBJ1-1, with 9 bases lining up with TRBD1. This CDR3 is 14 amino acids long. Looked up from germline, CDR1 is LNHDA and CDR2 is SQIVND (reference sequence). V lost 5 bases to trimming and J lost 4 bases; unmatched junction nucleotides: 5. CDR3 nucleotides: TGTGCCAGTAGTGACAGGGGGAGGGTCACTGAAGCTTTCTTT. Encoded protein: CASSDRGRVTEAFF.

The V gene is TRBV4-3, the J gene TRBJ1-2; 8 bases map to TRBD1. Trimming at V came to 0 bases and at J to 6 bases, leaving 12 bases not matched to a gene. Germline loops: CDR1 LGHNA, CDR2 YSLEER. The CDR3 consists of 17 residues. DNA for the CDR3: TGCGCCAGCAGCCAAGATCTGACAGGGGCCCGGGTCGATGGCTACACCTTC. This gives the protein CASSQDLTGARVDGYTF.

V usage is TRBV27 and J usage is TRBJ1-6, with D perhaps matching TRBD1 (6 bases). Germline V gene sequence: CDR1 MNHEY, CDR2 SMNVEV (reference sequence). This CDR3 region has 16 residues. V was cut by 7 bases and J by 7 bases, with 20 bases left in between. CDR3 amino acids: CASKHRPGQENSPLHF. The CDR3 bases are TGTGCCAGCAAGCATCGACCGGGACAAGAGAATTCACCCCTCCACTTT.

This clone was observed a handful of times. The chain combines TRBV6-5 with TRBJ1-1; D is undetermined. This CDR3 region has 11 residues. V was trimmed by 7 bases and J by 0 bases, leaving 3 bases between them. CDR1 is MNHEY and CDR2 is SVGAGI in the germline V gene. The CDR3: CASKLNTEAFF. As DNA, the CDR3 is TGTGCCAGCAAGCTGAACACTGAAGCTTTCTTT.